This T cell receptor beta chain was identified in a study of blood T cell repertoires in COVID-19. About the study: COVID-19 samples from acute and convalescent phases originated in the United States, Italy and Spain. PBMCs, B-cell-depleted T cells, or T cells provided the cDNA or gDNA that made up the material.

In the original processing: Nucleated cell counts were estimated from reference gene primer amplification. Some clones are missing from TCRdb's copy, which holds only in-frame ones; the method was immunoSEQ multiplex PCR. The V and J calls and clone size come from that table; D and trimming were worked out from the DNA. The sample has 220,000 or so clones, around 90% seen once. Sample: peripheral blood. The sequence was collected from a man aged 55 to 70 who had recovered from COVID-19.

CDR3 in amino acids: CAWGRGLYEQYF. In DNA form, the CDR3 reads TGTGCCTGGGGGCGGGGCCTCTACGAGCAGTACTTC. This rearrangement joins TRBV30 to TRBJ2-7; D is perhaps TRBD2 (6 bases). The length of the CDR3 is 12 residues. CDR1 is GTSNPN and CDR2 is SVGIG in the germline V gene (reference sequence). V was trimmed by 5 bases and J by 3 bases, leaving 11 bases between them.